Following are 27 T cell receptor beta chains from one sample sequenced in a study of T cell responses to AZD1222 COVID-19 vaccine. The assay was immunoSEQ multiplex PCR, and TCRdb's table has in-frame clones only and misses some. The profile covers about 62,000 clones, with roughly 90% appearing a single time and approximately 5% taken by the ten largest. Sample: peripheral blood, taken on day 0 of AZD1222 vaccination. All receptors derive from an adult in good health.

This chain connects TRBV2 to TRBJ1-2, with no clear D. V was shortened by 1 base and J by 0 bases, with 6 bases between the two germline ends. The CDR3 consists of 14 residues. Looked up from germline, CDR1 is SNHLY and CDR2 is FYNNEI. The CDR3 bases are TGTGCCAGCAGTGAAGGCATCGCTAACTATGGCTACACCTTC. Translating gives CASSEGIANYGYTF. Complete variable domain (other parts from reference TRBV2 and TRBJ1-2): EPEVTQTPSHQVTQMGQEVILRCVPISNHLYFYWYRQILGQKVEFLVSFYNNEISEKSEIFDDQFSVERPDGSNFTLKIRSTKLEDSAMYFCASSEGIANYGYTFGSGTRLTVV.

The rearrangement joins TRBV9 to TRBJ1-1, with 7 bases identical to TRBD1. Looked up from germline, CDR1 is SGDLS and CDR2 is YYNGEE. The CDR3 length is 14 residues. J lost 14 bases, V lost 2 bases, and 15 bases had no gene match. The chain's CDR3 is CASSVPTGPRTLFF. For the CDR3, the DNA is TGTGCCAGCAGCGTGCCGACAGGGCCTCGAACGTTGTTCTTT.

The J gene is TRBJ1-1, the V gene TRBV10-1; 7 bases agree with TRBD1. Germline values: CDR1 WNHNN, CDR2 SYGVQD (reference sequence). CDR3 length: 14 residues. J was trimmed by 6 bases and V by 4 bases; bases with no gene match: 8. CDR3 DNA: TGCGCCAGCAGTGGAGACAGGGTAACCGCTGAAGCTTTCTTT. It specifies CASSGDRVTAEAFF.

The V and J genes are TRBV7-9 and TRBJ1-5; TRBD1 is a possible D gene (6 bases). This CDR3 has 14 residues. Trimming shortened V by 8 bases and J by 5 bases, and 16 bases separated the two germline ends. In germline, CDR1 is SEHNR, CDR2 FQNEAQ (reference sequence). The CDR3 nucleotides are TGTGCCAGCGGCCTCAGGGGAAGCTATCAGCCCCAGCATTTT. It codes for CASGLRGSYQPQHF.

This chain connects TRBV7-8 to TRBJ2-1; 9 nucleotides match TRBD2. The CDR3 length is 17 residues. Trimming removed 5 bases from V and 6 bases from J; junction bases left unmatched: 14. Germline-derived CDR1 and CDR2 are SGHVS and FQNEAQ. The CDR3 loop reads CASSPPLRRGGFNEQFF. The CDR3 DNA reads as TGTGCCAGCAGCCCTCCCCTTAGGCGGGGGGGTTTCAATGAGCAGTTCTTC.

The rearrangement uses TRBV13 and TRBJ2-3; 8 bases align to TRBD2. V trimming: 4 bases; J trimming: 11 bases; junction bases outside the gene matches: 17. CDR1 is PRHDT, CDR2 FYEKMQ, per germline (reference sequence). The CDR3 runs to 16 residues. The DNA of the CDR3 is TGTGCCAGCAGCTCCTCGACTAGCGCCACATTACCTCGGCAGTATTTT. It is translated as CASSSSTSATLPRQYF. The full variable domain, its missing parts supplied by reference TRBV13 and TRBJ2-3, is AAGVIQSPRHLIKEKRETATLKCYPIPRHDTVYWYQQGPGQDPQFLISFYEKMQSDKGSIPDRFSAQQFSDYHSELNMSSLELGDSALYFCASSSSTSATLPRQYFGPGTRLTVL.

The J gene is TRBJ2-3, the V gene TRBV10-2; D remains ambiguous. V dropped 2 bases and J dropped 0 bases, with 21 bases sitting between them. CDR1 is WSHSY and CDR2 is SAAADI in the germline V gene. The CDR3 loop spans 19 amino acids. The CDR3 loop is CASSEPPGTQHTSTDTQYF. DNA of the CDR3: TGCGCCAGCAGTGAGCCACCCGGAACACAGCACACTAGCACAGATACGCAGTATTTT.

This chain uses TRBV5-4 with TRBJ1-1, with TRBD1 as a possible D gene (6 bases). Germline V lookup: CDR1 SGHNT, CDR2 YYREEE (reference sequence). The CDR3 is 15 amino acids. V shed 0 bases and J shed 1 base, with 10 bases lying between them. The DNA of the CDR3 is TGTGCCAGCAGCTTGGCGGGGGCTTCGAACACTGAAGCTTTCTTT. The encoded protein is CASSLAGASNTEAFF. Full variable domain (missing parts from reference TRBV5-4 and TRBJ1-1): ETGVTQSPTHLIKTRGQQVTLRCSSQSGHNTVSWYQQALGQGPQFIFQYYREEENGRGNFPPRFSGLQFPNYSSELNVNALELDDSALYLCASSLAGASNTEAFFGQGTRLTVV.

V usage is TRBV5-1 and J usage is TRBJ2-6; the D gene is possibly TRBD2 (5 bases). Trimming removed 4 bases at V and 0 bases at J, with 11 bases between. The CDR3 loop spans 16 amino acids. Germline-derived CDR1 and CDR2 are SGHRS and YFSETQ. CDR3 amino acids: CASSEGSTSGANVLTF. The CDR3 DNA sequence: TGCGCCAGCAGCGAGGGAAGTACCTCTGGGGCCAACGTCCTGACTTTC.

The gene calls are TRBV12-5 and TRBJ2-2; the D is unclear. There are 14 residues in the CDR3. Trimming removed 1 base at V and 1 base at J, with 4 bases between. Germline V gene data show CDR1 as LGHNT and CDR2 as FRNRAP. CDR3 bases: TGTGCTAGTGGTTTGGGAATGAACACCGGGGAGCTGTTTTTT. It specifies CASGLGMNTGELFF.

The CDR3: CASRPGQAGTQYF. The CDR3 nucleotides read TGTGCCAGCAGACCAGGACAGGCGGGGACCCAGTACTTC. This sequence joins TRBV12-3 or TRBV12-4 and TRBJ2-5; the match to TRBD1 covers 7 bases. This CDR3 has 13 amino acids. J was trimmed by 7 bases and V by 6 bases; bases with no gene match: 8.

The chain uses TRBV12-3 or TRBV12-4 and TRBJ1-4; perhaps TRBD1 as D (6 bases). V lost 6 bases and J 8 bases, leaving 13 bases between the germline ends. The CDR3 is 13 residues long. CDR3 amino acids: CASREQGAEKLFF. CDR3 DNA sequence: TGTGCCAGCAGAGAACAGGGTGCGGAAAAACTGTTTTTT.

The chain carries TRBV7-9 and TRBJ1-2; D unresolved. CDR3 length equals 13 residues. V was cut by 4 bases and J by 4 bases, with 10 bases left in between. Germline CDR1 SEHNR, CDR2 FQNEAQ (reference sequence). The CDR3 region has the DNA TGTGCCAGCAGCTCCGGACCCATCTATGGCTACACCTTC. Translated: CASSSGPIYGYTF.

This clone has only one observation. The chain links TRBV7-8 to TRBJ2-7; TRBD1 is a possible D gene (6 bases). V was cut by 3 bases and J by 4 bases, with 13 bases left in between. The germline V gene has CDR1 SGHVS and CDR2 FQNEAQ. The CDR3 runs to 14 residues. CDR3 residues: CASSFLQGGYEQYF. CDR3 nucleotides: TGTGCCAGCAGCTTCCTGCAAGGGGGTTACGAGCAGTACTTC. Combining the CDR3 with reference TRBV7-8 and TRBJ2-7 gives the whole variable domain GAGVSQSPRYKVAKRGQDVALRCDPISGHVSLFWYQQALGQGPEFLTYFQNEAQLDKSGLPSDRFFAERPEGSVSTLKIQRTQQEDSAVYLCASSFLQGGYEQYFGPGTRLTVT.

The rearrangement uses TRBV7-8 and TRBJ1-2; TRBD1 is a possible D gene (5 bases). The V gene's germline CDR1 is SGHVS and CDR2 FQNEAQ. Trimming pared 5 bases from V and 4 bases from J, leaving 11 bases between. CDR3 length equals 13 residues. The CDR3 sequence: CASSPRDLYGYTF. CDR3 bases: TGTGCCAGCAGCCCGCGGGACCTCTATGGCTACACCTTC.

The chain carries TRBV6-1 and TRBJ1-1; D gene unclear. CDR1 MNHNS and CDR2 SASEGT come from the germline V gene. The length of the CDR3 is 12 residues. V was clipped by 2 bases and J by 7 bases, with 8 bases between them. CDR3 region: CASSERVSEAFF. Written as DNA, the CDR3 is TGTGCCAGCAGTGAAAGAGTGAGTGAAGCTTTCTTT.

V gene TRBV2 combines with J gene TRBJ1-1; no definite D call. Germline CDR1 reads SNHLY; CDR2 reads FYNNEI. CDR3 length: 15 residues. V lost 1 base to trimming and J lost 3 bases, with 12 bases between them. The CDR3: CASSEGPGSYTEAFF. CDR3 in DNA: TGTGCCAGCAGTGAAGGCCCAGGTTCGTACACTGAAGCTTTCTTT.

This CDR3 reads CATSRDRAGGYNEQFF. In DNA form, the CDR3 reads TGTGCCACCAGCAGAGATCGTGCAGGGGGGTACAATGAGCAGTTCTTC. This chain connects TRBV15 to TRBJ2-1; possible D gene TRBD1, 7 bases. This CDR3 has 16 residues. The V end lost 0 bases, the J end lost 4 bases, and 13 bases lay between the germline ends. The germline V gene has CDR1 LNHNV and CDR2 YYDKDF (reference sequence).

This chain joins TRBV19 and TRBJ2-1, with D tentatively TRBD1 (6 bases). Germline CDR1 LNHDA, CDR2 SQIVND (reference sequence). This CDR3 region has 18 residues. V was cut by 1 base and J by 2 bases, with 18 bases left in between. The CDR3 DNA sequence: TGTGCCAGTAGTATAGCACCCATACAGGGTTACACCTACAATGAGCAGTTCTTC. It is translated as CASSIAPIQGYTYNEQFF.

The V call is TRBV6-5, the J call TRBJ2-2; D may be TRBD1 (6 bases). Germline values: CDR1 MNHEY, CDR2 SVGAGI. Trimming pared 6 bases from V and 2 bases from J, leaving 13 bases between. This CDR3 is built from 15 residues. CDR3 protein: CASRGAGPNTGELFF. The DNA of the CDR3 is TGTGCCAGCAGGGGGGCGGGCCCAAACACCGGGGAGCTGTTTTTT.

The chain uses TRBV7-9 and TRBJ1-4; D possibly corresponds to TRBD1 (5 bases). This CDR3 is built from 15 residues. Trimming took off 5 bases at V and 8 bases at J, with 18 bases between the two ends. Per germline, CDR1 SEHNR and CDR2 FQNEAQ (reference sequence). CDR3 residues: CASSPRLGGREKLFF. CDR3 DNA: TGTGCCAGCAGCCCGAGGCTTGGGGGAAGGGAAAAACTGTTTTTT.

This chain connects TRBV6-6 to TRBJ1-6, with D possibly being TRBD1 (5 bases). V lost 4 bases to trimming and J lost 4 bases, with 14 bases between them. This CDR3 has 16 residues. The V gene's germline CDR1 is MNHNY and CDR2 SVGAGI (reference sequence). CDR3 in amino acids: CASSSLGQVYNSPLHF. DNA of the CDR3: TGTGCCAGCAGTTCGCTGGGGCAGGTTTATAATTCACCCCTCCACTTT.

V gene TRBV19 combines with J gene TRBJ2-5; tentative D call: TRBD2 (7 bases). The CDR3 consists of 13 residues. Trimming removed 5 bases at V and 5 bases at J, with 12 bases between. The V gene's germline CDR1 is LNHDA and CDR2 SQIVND (reference sequence). CDR3 in DNA: TGTGCCAGTAGTGGGGGGGGCCAGGAGACCCAGTACTTC. This encodes CASSGGGQETQYF.

This chain links TRBV6-5 with TRBJ1-2; TRBD1 might be the D (5 bases). The germline gives CDR1 MNHEY, CDR2 SVGAGI. With 2 bases removed from V and 4 bases from J, the gap between germline ends came to 14 bases. The CDR3 is 15 residues long. The CDR3 region has the DNA TGTGCCAGCAGTTACGGTGGCAGGGTGGGCTATGGCTACACCTTC. Encoded protein: CASSYGGRVGYGYTF.

V is TRBV7-2 and J is TRBJ2-7; perhaps TRBD1 as D (6 bases). This CDR3 contains 13 residues. Deletions cut 1 base from V and 6 bases from J, with 10 bases between. Germline V lookup: CDR1 SGHTA, CDR2 FQGNSA. The CDR3 here is CASSLDRAGEQYF. CDR3 nucleotides: TGTGCCAGCAGCTTAGACAGGGCGGGCGAGCAGTACTTC.

The chain carries TRBV6-5 and TRBJ2-1, with 9 bases matching TRBD1. Germline trimming cut 4 bases from V and 6 bases from J; bases unmatched to any gene: 7. Germline V CDR1 and CDR2: MNHEY, SVGAGI. This CDR3 is built from 15 residues. The DNA for the CDR3 is TGTGCCAGCAGTTCCGACAGGGGGAGAGGCAATGAGCAGTTCTTC. Translation gives CASSSDRGRGNEQFF.

The chain employs TRBV6-5 and TRBJ1-1, with D tentatively TRBD1 (5 bases). CDR1 MNHEY and CDR2 SVGAGI come from the germline V gene. This CDR3 contains 13 residues. Trimming shortened V by 7 bases and J by 5 bases, and 14 bases separated the two germline ends. Here the CDR3 reads CASKGQFGTEAFF. The CDR3 nucleotides are TGTGCCAGCAAGGGGCAGTTTGGGACTGAAGCTTTCTTT.